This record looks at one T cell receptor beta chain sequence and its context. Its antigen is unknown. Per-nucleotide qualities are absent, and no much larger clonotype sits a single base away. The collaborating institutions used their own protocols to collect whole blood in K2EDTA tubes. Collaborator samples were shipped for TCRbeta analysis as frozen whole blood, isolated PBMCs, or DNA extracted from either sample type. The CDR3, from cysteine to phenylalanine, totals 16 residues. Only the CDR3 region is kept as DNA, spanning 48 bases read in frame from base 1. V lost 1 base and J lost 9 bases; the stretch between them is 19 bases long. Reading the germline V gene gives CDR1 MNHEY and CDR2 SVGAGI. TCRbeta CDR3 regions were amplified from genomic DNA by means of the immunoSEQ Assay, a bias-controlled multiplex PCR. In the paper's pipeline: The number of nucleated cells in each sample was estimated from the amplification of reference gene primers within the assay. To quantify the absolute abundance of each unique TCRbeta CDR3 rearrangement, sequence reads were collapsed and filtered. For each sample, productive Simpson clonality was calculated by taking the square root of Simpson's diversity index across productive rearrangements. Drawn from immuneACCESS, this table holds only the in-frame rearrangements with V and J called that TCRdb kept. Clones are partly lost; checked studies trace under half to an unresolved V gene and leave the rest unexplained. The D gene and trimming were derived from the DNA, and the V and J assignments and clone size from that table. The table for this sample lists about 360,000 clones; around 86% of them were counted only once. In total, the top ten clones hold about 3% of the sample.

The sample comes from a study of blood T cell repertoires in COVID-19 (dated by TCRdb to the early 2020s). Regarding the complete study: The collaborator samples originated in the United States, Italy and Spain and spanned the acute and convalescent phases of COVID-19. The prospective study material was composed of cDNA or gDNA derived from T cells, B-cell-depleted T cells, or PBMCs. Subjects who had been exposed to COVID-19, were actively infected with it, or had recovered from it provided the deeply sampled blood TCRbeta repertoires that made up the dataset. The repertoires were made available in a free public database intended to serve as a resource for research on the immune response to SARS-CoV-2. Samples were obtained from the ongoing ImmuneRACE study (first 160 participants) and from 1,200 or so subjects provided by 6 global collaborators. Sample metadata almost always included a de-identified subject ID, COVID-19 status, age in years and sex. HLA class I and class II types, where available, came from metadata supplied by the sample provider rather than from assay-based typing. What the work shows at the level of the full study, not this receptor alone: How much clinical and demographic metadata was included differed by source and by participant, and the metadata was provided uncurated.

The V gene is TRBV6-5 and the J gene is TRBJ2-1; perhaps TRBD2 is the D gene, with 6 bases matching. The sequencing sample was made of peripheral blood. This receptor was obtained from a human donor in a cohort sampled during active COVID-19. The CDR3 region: CASSYLERAARGEQFF. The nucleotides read TGTGCCAGCAGTTACTTAGAGCGGGCGGCGAGAGGTGAGCAGTTCTTC.